Listed here are 9 T cell receptor beta chains from one sample, sequenced in a study of CD8 T cells in Susac syndrome. Reverse transcription used about 0.45 to 1 ug RNA and random hexamers. TCRdb ran MiXCR on the immunoSEQ multiplex PCR reads and lists one entry per CDR3 protein. The sample records about 80,000 distinct CDR3 sequences, just over 90% being singletons. Sequences were obtained from CD4+ T cells from PBMCs. Receptors were obtained from a human donor with Susac syndrome.

The gene calls are TRBV19 and TRBJ2-5; TRBD1 matches 11 bases. This CDR3 has 15 amino acids. CDR1 is LNHDA, CDR2 SQIVND, per germline (reference sequence). With V trimmed by 5 bases and J by 4 bases, 6 bases remained unmatched. The CDR3 bases are TGTGCCAGTAGTGACGGACAGGGGGCCACAGAGACCCAGTACTTC. Protein product: CASSDGQGATETQYF.

The chain couples TRBV11-2 to TRBJ2-5, with 7 bases matching TRBD1. Germline V gene data show CDR1 as SGHAT and CDR2 as FQNNGV. The CDR3 totals 13 residues. Unmatched junction bases numbered 3, after V lost 5 bases and J lost 3 bases. CDR3 sequence (DNA): TGTGCCAGCAGCAGGGACAGAGAAGAGACCCAGTACTTC. The encoded protein is CASSRDREETQYF.

The rearrangement links TRBV29-1 to TRBJ1-2; unclear D gene. Germline V gene sequence: CDR1 SQVTM, CDR2 ANQGSEA. Trimming shortened V by 6 bases and J by 0 bases, and 11 bases separated the two germline ends. The CDR3 totals 13 residues. The CDR3 DNA reads as TGCAGCGTAGCTGGACGAGCTAACTATGGCTACACCTTC. Its protein product is CSVAGRANYGYTF.

This clonotype was detected only once. The V and J genes are TRBV6-6 and TRBJ1-6; D call uncertain. Germline V gives CDR1 MNHNY, CDR2 SVGAGI (reference sequence). Trimming took 8 bases from V and 8 from J, leaving 16 bases between them. CDR3 length: 14 residues. CDR3 protein: CASVEQWVYSPLHF. The CDR3 DNA reads TGTGCCAGCGTTGAGCAGTGGGTTTATTCACCCCTCCACTTT.

The chain combines TRBV5-1 with TRBJ1-3; the D is unclear. The germline V and J ends were trimmed by 0 bases and 2 bases, with 6 bases remaining between them. The CDR3 contains 14 residues. The V gene's germline CDR1 is SGHRS and CDR2 YFSETQ. CDR3 in DNA: TGCGCCAGCAGCTTGGTTCCTGCTGGAAACACCATATATTTT. Translated, it gives CASSLVPAGNTIYF.

This chain uses TRBV7-6 with TRBJ2-3; 14 positions agree with TRBD2. There are 17 residues in the CDR3. Germline V gives CDR1 SGHVS, CDR2 FNYEAQ. After removal of 5 bases from V and 3 bases from J, the junction contained 7 bases not matched to a gene. CDR3 residues: CASSRGLAGGSTDTQYF. Here the CDR3 DNA reads TGTGCCAGCAGCCGCGGACTAGCGGGGGGTTCAACAGATACGCAGTATTTT.

The V gene is TRBV2, the J gene TRBJ1-2; TRBD1 matches 9 bases. V lost 4 bases and J lost 8; bases outside the gene matches: 5. Germline CDR1 is SNHLY and CDR2 is FYNNEI. This CDR3 region has 13 residues. This CDR3 is CASSGTGDSGYTF. CDR3 bases: TGTGCCAGCAGTGGGACAGGGGATAGCGGCTACACCTTC. The complete variable domain, with remaining parts taken from reference TRBV2 and TRBJ1-2, reads EPEVTQTPSHQVTQMGQEVILRCVPISNHLYFYWYRQILGQKVEFLVSFYNNEISEKSEIFDDQFSVERPDGSNFTLKIRSTKLEDSAMYFCASSGTGDSGYTFGSGTRLTVV.

This rearrangement joins TRBV20-1 to TRBJ2-1; D not certain. With 0 bases removed from V and 7 bases from J, the gap between germline ends came to 10 bases. Germline CDR1 DFQATT, CDR2 SNEGSKA (reference sequence). This CDR3 comprises 13 residues. CDR3 bases: TGCAGTGCTAGAGAGTCACGGTGGAATGAGCAGTTCTTC. It translates to CSARESRWNEQFF.

The rearrangement joins TRBV12-3 or TRBV12-4 to TRBJ1-1; maybe TRBD1 (5 bases). The CDR3 is 11 amino acids. The V and J ends lost 6 bases and 7 bases respectively, with 9 bases between them. This CDR3 is CASSFRDEAFF. The DNA for the CDR3 is TGTGCCAGCAGCTTCAGGGATGAAGCTTTCTTT.